This TCR beta chain was identified in a study of cytomegalovirus exposure and HLA in healthy donors. TCRdb keeps only in-frame clones here, not all; method: immunoSEQ multiplex PCR. The sample holds more than 20,000 clones; around 97% are singletons and the top ten take 10%. It was the approximately 120-subject validation cohort, separate from the approximately 670-subject first cohort, to which the donors belonged. Note on this clone: What it binds is not known.

The CDR3 spans 12 residues. Trimming took 4 bases from V and 2 from J, leaving 7 bases between them. CDR1 and CDR2 (germline): SGHRS, YFSETQ. Study-wide findings and caveats: Researchers reported that a few CMV-associated chains were confirmed in vitro as CMV antigen-specific. Reports indicated that the classifier achieved high specificity and sensitivity in diagnosing cytomegalovirus status.

Sequencing input: PBMCs. The chain links TRBV5-1 to TRBJ2-7; D possibly corresponds to TRBD1 (6 bases). The source of this sequence is a man under 40 in good health and CMV-seropositive. CDR3 nucleotides: TGCGCCAGCAGCGCAGGGGCCTACGAGCAGTACTTC. It encodes CASSAGAYEQYF.